This T cell receptor beta chain stems from a study of T cells in Graves' hyperthyroidism and ophthalmopathy. Across the whole study: Once the initial diagnosis was made, peripheral blood was obtained before any treatment. General observations from the study: Blood also held most thyroid clonotypes expanded beyond 0.001.

Uncontrolled infection, other autoimmune disease, pregnancy and lactation each barred patients from inclusion. The authors obtained PBMCs from 7.5 to 10 ml of fresh peripheral blood. CDR3 length: 14 residues. The V gene's germline CDR1 is SGHNT and CDR2 YENEEA. V was cut by 1 base and J by 8 bases, with 12 bases left in between. This clonotype occurred many times. Its antigen is unidentified. Amplification targeted TCR beta CDR3 regions from RNA transcripts. HTBI primers were employed in a first-round RT-PCR of the TCR CDR3. TCRdb analysed the multiplex PCR reads with MiXCR anew, one entry per CDR3 protein. The repertoire has roughly 300,000 distinct CDR3 sequences, 15% to 20% of them found once; the top ten carry less than 65%.

This rearrangement joins TRBV11-3 to TRBJ2-1, with D perhaps being TRBD1 or TRBD2 (6 bases each). The sample taken for sequencing was blood. The source of this sequence is a woman in her fifties or sixties with Graves' hyperthyroidism. This CDR3 reads CASSLGLEGDEQFF. The CDR3 DNA sequence: TGTGCCAGCAGCTTAGGATTGGAGGGGGATGAGCAGTTCTTC.